This TCR beta chain was found in a study of early T cells in non-severe SARS-CoV-2 infection. Whole-study results and caveats: Anti-spike CD8 specificities were favored by VDJdb matching, whose results missed private and CD4 specificities.

This clonotype was seen a handful of times. Antigen: not known. Unique molecular identifier tags were affixed to discrete cDNA molecules. One entry per CDR3 protein results from TCRdb running MiXCR on the 5' RACE reads. The table includes about 83,000 distinct CDR3 sequences, 9% to 15% detected once. Germline CDR1 reads SGHTA; CDR2 reads FQGNSA. This CDR3 has 17 amino acids. V lost 5 bases, J lost 0 bases, and 7 bases stayed unmatched. Sequenced sample: whole blood. The chain is built from TRBV7-2 and TRBJ1-4, with TRBD1 identical over 9 bases. The clonotype was recovered from an adult who was a healthcare worker with PCR-confirmed SARS-CoV-2 infection or an uninfected control (not recorded which). CDR3 protein: CASSPGTGSATNEKLFF. CDR3 in DNA: TGTGCCAGCAGCCCCGGGACAGGGAGCGCAACTAATGAAAAACTGTTTTTT.